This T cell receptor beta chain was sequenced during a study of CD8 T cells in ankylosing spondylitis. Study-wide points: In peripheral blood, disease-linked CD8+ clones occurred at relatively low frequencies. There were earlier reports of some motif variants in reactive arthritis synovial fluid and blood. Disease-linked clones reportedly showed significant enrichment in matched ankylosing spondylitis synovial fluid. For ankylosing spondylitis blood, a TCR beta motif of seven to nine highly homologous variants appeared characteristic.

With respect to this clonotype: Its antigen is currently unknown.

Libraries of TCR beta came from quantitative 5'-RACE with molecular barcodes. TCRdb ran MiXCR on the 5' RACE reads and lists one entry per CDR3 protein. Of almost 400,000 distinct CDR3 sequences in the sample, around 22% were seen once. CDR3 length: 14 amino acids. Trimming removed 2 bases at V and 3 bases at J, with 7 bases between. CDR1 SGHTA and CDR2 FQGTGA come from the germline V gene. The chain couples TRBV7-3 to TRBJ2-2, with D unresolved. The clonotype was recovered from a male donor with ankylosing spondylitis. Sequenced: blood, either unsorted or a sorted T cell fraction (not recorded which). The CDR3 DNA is TGTGCCAGCAGCTTAGGAGAAGACACCGGGGAGCTGTTTTTT. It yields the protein CASSLGEDTGELFF.